Reported below is one TCR beta chain. The antigen is unknown. Data came from immunoSEQ multiplex PCR; TCRdb stores just in-frame clones and leaves some out. The table shows over 850,000 clones, with around three quarters occurring only once. The data are from a study of shared clonotypes between healthy human individuals. The CDR3 is 13 amino acids. In germline, CDR1 is KGHSH, CDR2 LQKENI. V lost 3 bases and J lost 7, with 12 bases in between. General study results and limits: Rarefaction gave evidence that sorted-subset sequencing remained incomplete despite large depth. Shared clonotypes across all four donors exceeded non-shared ones in generation probability.

The sample comprised memory CD4+ T cells from PBMCs. Stated subset: CD45RA-negative fraction. This clonotype was sampled from a man between 18 and 35 years old in good health. Some clones in this sample may be carry-over from other donors' samples. The V and J genes are TRBV18 and TRBJ1-1; D unclear. The CDR3 loop is CASSPVPRIEAFF. CDR3 nucleotides: TGTGCCAGCTCACCCGTACCAAGGATTGAAGCTTTCTTT.